Listed below are T cell receptor beta chains from one sample, sequenced in a study of cytomegalovirus exposure and HLA in healthy donors. Sequencing was performed with immunoSEQ multiplex PCR; in TCRdb, only in-frame clones are kept and a portion is missing. The sample shows approximately 80,000 clones, 65% to 75% of them seen only once. Sample: PBMCs. These receptor sequences come from a man between 60 and 75 years old in good health and CMV-seronegative. CDR3s include the opening cysteine and the closing phenylalanine or tryptophan. The D gene is left open where the match is weak. Clone size appears in some rows only: once, few, many, or a class for an expanded clone.

TRBJ1-2	.	TRBD1	TRBV19	15	TGTGCCAGTAGTATAGATCAAGACAGGGACTATGGCTACACCTTC	CASSIDQDRDYGYTF
TRBJ1-2	.	.	TRBV25-1	12	TGTGCCAGCAGTGCGGGTTACTATGGCTACACCTTC	CASSAGYYGYTF
TRBJ1-1	.	.	TRBV19	14	TGTGCCAGTACCCCCCCTGACAGAATCACTGAAGCTTTCTTT	CASTPPDRITEAFF
TRBJ1-1	once	.	TRBV10-3	14	TGTGCCATCAGGGCCGGGACACTCTTCGCTGAAGCTTTCTTT	CAIRAGTLFAEAFF
TRBJ1-6	once	TRBD1	TRBV30	14	TGTGCCTGGAGACTACAGGGGGAAGGTTCACCCCTCCACTTT	CAWRLQGEGSPLHF
TRBJ2-7	few	TRBD1	TRBV2	15	TGTGCCAGCAGTGCGGACAGGGAGGCCTATTACGAGCAGTACTTC	CASSADREAYYEQYF
TRBJ1-6	.	.	TRBV7-9	13	TGTGCCAGCAGACTCCTGGGAGATTCACCCCTCCACTTT	CASRLLGDSPLHF
TRBJ1-3	once	.	TRBV9	13	TGTGCCAGCAGCGCCTTCTCTGGAAACACCATATATTTT	CASSAFSGNTIYF
TRBJ2-7	few	TRBD1	TRBV5-6	14	TGTGCCAGCAGACCCGGACAGGGTAGGGGGGAGCAGTACTTC	CASRPGQGRGEQYF
TRBJ2-7	.	TRBD2	TRBV4-2	16	TGTGCCAGCAGCCCCGCGGGGGGCCTTAGCTCCTACGAGCAGTACTTC	CASSPAGGLSSYEQYF
TRBJ2-3	.	.	TRBV19	15	TGTGCCAGTAGTATTGGGGCGGGGCGCACAGATACGCAGTATTTT	CASSIGAGRTDTQYF
TRBJ1-5	.	TRBD1	TRBV5-8	15	TGTGCCAGCAGCCCCGCCAGGGGGCGAAATCAGCCCCAGCATTTT	CASSPARGRNQPQHF
TRBJ1-2	.	.	TRBV7-9	15	TGTGCCAGCAGCTCGACCCTCAGCGGTGGCTATGGCTACACCTTC	CASSSTLSGGYGYTF
TRBJ1-6	few	TRBD1	TRBV30	15	TGTGCCTGGTCTTTAGGGGGACAGACAAATTCACCCCTCCACTTT	CAWSLGGQTNSPLHF
TRBJ1-2	.	TRBD1	TRBV7-9	13	TGTGCCAGCAGCGCGACAGGGGGCGAACGCTACACCTTC	CASSATGGERYTF
TRBJ1-4	few	.	TRBV6-1	15	TGTGCCAGCAGAGGCGACAGGCGAGAAAATGAAAAACTGTTTTTT	CASRGDRRENEKLFF
TRBJ1-5	.	TRBD1	TRBV12-5	14	TGTGCTAGTGGTCCGGACAGGGTCAATCAGCCCCAGCATTTT	CASGPDRVNQPQHF
TRBJ2-1	.	.	TRBV14	16	TGTGCCAGCAGCCAAACCGCGGGGAGCTCCTACAATGAGCAGTTCTTC	CASSQTAGSSYNEQFF
TRBJ2-1	.	TRBD2	TRBV7-2	14	TGTGCCAGTAAGCCGGGGGGGGGCCTCAATGAGCAGTTCTTC	CASKPGGGLNEQFF
TRBJ1-2	.	.	TRBV9	14	TGTGCCAGCAGCGTAGTATGGGACACGGGCGGCTACACCTTC	CASSVVWDTGGYTF
TRBJ2-3	.	.	TRBV11-3	14	TGTGCCAGCAGCACCCGGACAGCCACAGATACGCAGTATTTT	CASSTRTATDTQYF
TRBJ2-6	.	TRBD1	TRBV6-4	16	TGTGCCAGCAGTGGGACAGGGGGCTCTGGGGCCAACGTCCTGACTTTC	CASSGTGGSGANVLTF
TRBJ2-7	few	TRBD1	TRBV6-1	15	TGTGCCAGCAGTGAGGGTAACAGGGGGCGAAGCGAGCAGTACTTC	CASSEGNRGRSEQYF
TRBJ2-7	.	TRBD2	TRBV7-8	17	TGTGCCAGCAGCTCGACTAGCGGGGGCATCAGCTCCTACGAGCAGTACTTC	CASSSTSGGISSYEQYF
TRBJ1-4	.	.	TRBV7-9	12	TGTGCCAGCTCCCTAGGTGAGGGAAAACTGTTTTTT	CASSLGEGKLFF
TRBJ1-2	.	TRBD1	TRBV5-1	13	TGCGCCAGCAGCTTGGCTGGGACAGATGGCTACACCTTC	CASSLAGTDGYTF
TRBJ2-3	once	.	TRBV7-3	15	TGTGCCAGCAGCCTGGGCCTCCACCCCACAGATACGCAGTATTTT	CASSLGLHPTDTQYF
TRBJ2-7	.	.	TRBV7-9	12	TGTTCCAGCAGCAGCGACGGCTACGAGCAGTACTTC	CSSSSDGYEQYF
TRBJ2-3	.	TRBD2	TRBV18	15	TGTGCCAGCCTGCCGGGACTAGCGGACACAGATACGCAGTATTTT	CASLPGLADTDTQYF
TRBJ2-3	.	.	TRBV7-8	15	TGTGCCAGCAGCTTAGATCGGTCACTAGTAGATACGCAGTATTTT	CASSLDRSLVDTQYF
TRBJ2-5	.	.	TRBV19	16	TGTGCCAGTAGTATACCCAACGCGTCGGGGCAAGAGACCCAGTACTTC	CASSIPNASGQETQYF
TRBJ1-2	.	TRBD1	TRBV7-9	14	TGTGCCAGCAGCCAACCAGGGGGCGGAAGTGGCTACACCTTC	CASSQPGGGSGYTF
TRBJ2-7	.	TRBD2	TRBV7-2	17	TGTGCCAGCAGCTTAGTAGCGGGGGGGGGACCCTCCTACGAGCAGTACTTC	CASSLVAGGGPSYEQYF
TRBJ2-1	once	.	TRBV5-6	13	TGTGCCAGCAGCTCCGTGGGGCACAATGAGCAGTTCTTC	CASSSVGHNEQFF
TRBJ1-2	few	TRBD1	TRBV19	16	TGTGCCAGTAGTCGGGATACCGGGACAGGTTCTTATGGCTACACCTTC	CASSRDTGTGSYGYTF
TRBJ1-1	once	.	TRBV30	15	TGTGCCTGGAGTGTAATCTACCGGGAGGACACTGAAGCTTTCTTT	CAWSVIYREDTEAFF
TRBJ2-1	.	.	TRBV12-5	13	TGTGCTAGCGACGGACGAATGAGGGATGAGCAGTTCTTC	CASDGRMRDEQFF
TRBJ1-4	.	.	TRBV2	14	TGTGCCAGCAGTGACGGCAGGGTGGGTGAAAAACTGTTTTTT	CASSDGRVGEKLFF
TRBJ2-1	.	TRBD2	TRBV9	16	TGTGCCAGCAGCTTGGATATAGCGGGGGCGACGAATGAGCAGTTCTTC	CASSLDIAGATNEQFF
TRBJ1-6	.	TRBD1	TRBV27	13	TGTGCCAGCAGGATGGGGGGACAGTCACCCCTCCACTTT	CASRMGGQSPLHF
TRBJ2-5	.	TRBD1	TRBV5-5	15	TGTGCCAGCAGCACCACAGTACAGGGGACGGAGACCCAGTACTTC	CASSTTVQGTETQYF
TRBJ1-4	.	TRBD1	TRBV7-4	20	TGTGCCAGCAGGCCAGGGGACCCGGGACAGGGGCAGTCGGCTAATGAAAAACTGTTTTTT	CASRPGDPGQGQSANEKLFF
TRBJ2-3	.	TRBD2	TRBV7-8	18	TGTGCCAGCAGCTCCTTCTTAGCGGGGGGCCTCGCTACAGATACGCAGTATTTT	CASSSFLAGGLATDTQYF
TRBJ2-5	.	.	TRBV5-6	15	TGTGCCAGCAGCTTGGGTATAGCGTCCCAAGAGACCCAGTACTTC	CASSLGIASQETQYF
TRBJ1-2	few	.	TRBV5-6	13	TGTGCCAGCAGCTGGGGGGGCGGGGACGGCTACACCTTC	CASSWGGGDGYTF
TRBJ1-1	.	TRBD1	TRBV6-6	14	TGTGCCAGCAGTTACCGGGACAGCAACACTGAAGCTTTCTTT	CASSYRDSNTEAFF
TRBJ1-2	.	.	TRBV19	14	TGTGCCAGTAGTATCGAACGGGGGAGGGATGGCTACACCTTC	CASSIERGRDGYTF